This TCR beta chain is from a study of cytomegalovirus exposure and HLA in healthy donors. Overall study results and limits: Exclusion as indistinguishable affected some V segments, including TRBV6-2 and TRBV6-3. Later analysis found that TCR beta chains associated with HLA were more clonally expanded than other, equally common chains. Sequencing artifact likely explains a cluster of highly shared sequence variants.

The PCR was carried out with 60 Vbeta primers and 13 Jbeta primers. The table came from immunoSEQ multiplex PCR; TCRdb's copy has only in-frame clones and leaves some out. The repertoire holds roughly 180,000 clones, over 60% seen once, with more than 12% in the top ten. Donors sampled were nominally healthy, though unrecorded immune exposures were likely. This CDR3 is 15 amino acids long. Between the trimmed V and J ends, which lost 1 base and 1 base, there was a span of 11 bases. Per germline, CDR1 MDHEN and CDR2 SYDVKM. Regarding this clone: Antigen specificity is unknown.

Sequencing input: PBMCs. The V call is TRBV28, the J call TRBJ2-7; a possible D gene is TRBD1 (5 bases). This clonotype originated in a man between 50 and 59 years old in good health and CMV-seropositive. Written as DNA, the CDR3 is TGTGCCAGCAGTTTATTAGGCCGGACATCCTACGAGCAGTACGTC. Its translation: CASSLLGRTSYEQYV.